The present T cell receptor (beta chain) was sequenced within a study of T cells in Graves' hyperthyroidism and ophthalmopathy. In the study overall: Sampling of peripheral blood happened at initial diagnosis, prior to any treatment. General study points: Most thyroid clonotypes that were expanded above 0.001 also turned up in blood.

Germline CDR1 is LNHDA and CDR2 is SQIVND (reference sequence). V shed 6 bases and J shed 3 bases, with 12 bases lying between them. This CDR3 contains 14 residues. This clonotype was seen a few times. What it recognizes is unknown. Authors of the study amplified TCR beta CDR3 regions from RNA transcripts. The HTBI primer set served for first-round RT-PCR of the TCR CDR3. TCRdb reprocessed the multiplex PCR reads with MiXCR, giving one entry per CDR3 protein. The repertoire holds around 500,000 distinct CDR3 sequences, less than 25% seen once, with about half in the top ten. More than 8 ml fresh peripheral blood yielded the PBMCs.

V gene TRBV19 combines with J gene TRBJ1-5; the D gene is possibly TRBD1 (6 bases). The source of this sequence is a woman aged 70-85 years with Graves' ophthalmopathy. Specimen: blood. The CDR3 sequence: CASRAGTFNQPQHF. Here the CDR3 DNA reads TGTGCCAGTAGGGCCGGGACATTCAATCAGCCCCAGCATTTT.